The 18 T cell receptor beta chains in this list originate from one sample, sequenced in a study of early T cells in non-severe SARS-CoV-2 infection. TCRdb called the 5' RACE reads again in MiXCR, with one record for every CDR3 protein. The sample has approximately 76,000 distinct CDR3 sequences; approximately 12% are singletons. The sample consisted of whole blood. The receptors derive from an adult who was a healthcare worker with PCR-confirmed SARS-CoV-2 infection or an uninfected control (not recorded which).

This clonotype was recorded many times. The rearrangement links TRBV20-1 to TRBJ2-7; 8 bases align to TRBD2. The CDR3 is 18 amino acids. Looked up from germline, CDR1 is DFQATT and CDR2 is SNEGSKA (reference sequence). J lost 3 bases, V lost 4 bases, and 20 bases had no gene match. This CDR3 is CSATREFSSGVQYYEQYF. In nucleotides, the CDR3 is TGCAGTGCTACAAGAGAGTTTAGTAGCGGGGTGCAATACTACGAGCAGTACTTC.

There are many counts of this clonotype. The chain couples TRBV7-2 to TRBJ2-3; D is perhaps TRBD1 or TRBD2 (6 bases each). V lost 7 bases and J lost 2, with 13 bases in between. Germline CDR1 is SGHTA and CDR2 is FQGNSA. This CDR3 comprises 14 residues. CDR3 loop: CASTQGGLTDTQYF. The CDR3 nucleotides read TGTGCCAGCACCCAAGGGGGGCTCACAGATACGCAGTATTTT.

This clonotype was found many times. The chain has TRBV6-2 or TRBV6-3 and TRBJ1-6; no clear D gene. This CDR3 has 15 residues. Germline lookup yields CDR1 MNHEY and CDR2 SVGEGT. V shed 6 bases and J shed 7 bases, with 16 bases lying between them. CDR3 region: CASSRTADSNSPLHF. As DNA, the CDR3 is TGTGCCAGCAGCAGGACGGCCGATAGCAATTCACCCCTCCACTTT.

The V call is TRBV9, the J call TRBJ2-7; 9 bases align to TRBD2. The CDR3 runs to 16 residues. Trimming at V came to 0 bases and at J to 3 bases, leaving 7 bases not matched to a gene. Germline loops: CDR1 SGDLS, CDR2 YYNGEE. CDR3 sequence: CASSVGDSGGYYEQYF. CDR3 DNA: TGTGCCAGCAGCGTAGGCGACAGCGGGGGGTACTACGAGCAGTACTTC. Full variable domain (rest looked up from reference TRBV9 and TRBJ2-7): DSGVTQTPKHLITATGQRVTLRCSPRSGDLSVYWYQQSLDQGLQFLIQYYNGEERAKGNILERFSAQQFPDLHSELNLSSLELGDSALYFCASSVGDSGGYYEQYFGPGTRLTVT.

This clonotype was counted ten times or more. The chain uses TRBV7-2 and TRBJ2-5; maybe TRBD2 (6 bases). Trimming removed 10 bases at V and 4 bases at J, with 16 bases between. CDR3 length: 13 residues. Germline-derived CDR1 and CDR2 are SGHTA and FQGNSA. CDR3 in amino acids: CATTTSLSETQYF. The DNA of the CDR3 is TGTGCCACTACGACTAGTTTGTCAGAGACCCAGTACTTC.

This clonotype was seen repeatedly, ten times or more. The chain is built from TRBV2 and TRBJ2-7; D not resolved. Germline CDR1 and CDR2: SNHLY and FYNNEI. V lost 5 bases to trimming and J lost 0 bases, with 11 bases between them. CDR3 length: 14 residues. CDR3 sequence (DNA): TGTGCCAGCAGTCCAGACACCTACTCCTACGAGCAGTACTTC. This codes for CASSPDTYSYEQYF.

This clonotype appeared many times. The genes are TRBV6-2 or TRBV6-3 and TRBJ2-6, with TRBD1 matching over 7 bases. The germline CDR1 and CDR2 sequences are MNHEY and SVGEGT. This CDR3 comprises 19 residues. V shed 5 bases, J shed 0 bases, and the junction held 13 bases outside the gene matches. The CDR3 sequence is CASSLPDRAPYSGANVLTF. CDR3 nucleotide sequence: TGTGCCAGCAGTCTCCCCGACAGGGCCCCTTACTCTGGGGCCAACGTCCTGACTTTC.

This clonotype was recorded at least ten times. The V gene is TRBV12-3 or TRBV12-4, the J gene TRBJ2-1, with D maybe TRBD2 (5 bases). CDR3 length: 15 residues. Deletions cut 3 bases from V and 0 bases from J, with 9 bases between. CDR3 bases: TGTGCCAGCAGTTTGGACTGGAGCTCCTACAATGAGCAGTTCTTC. It yields the protein CASSLDWSSYNEQFF.

This clonotype was found many times. This chain connects TRBV7-9 to TRBJ2-1, with TRBD2 matching 7 bases. With V trimmed by 1 base and J by 0 bases, 3 bases remained unmatched. CDR1 SEHNR and CDR2 FQNEAQ come from the germline V gene (reference sequence). This CDR3 comprises 16 residues. The CDR3 is CASSLGGRDSYNEQFF. CDR3 nucleotide sequence: TGTGCCAGCAGCTTAGGCGGGAGAGACTCCTACAATGAGCAGTTCTTC.

This clonotype was picked up many times. The chain is built from TRBV5-5 and TRBJ1-1; the match to TRBD1 covers 8 bases. J was trimmed by 1 base and V by 0 bases; bases with no gene match: 2. The CDR3 extends over 15 amino acids. The germline CDR1 and CDR2 sequences are SGHKS and YYEKEE (reference sequence). CDR3 residues: CASSLGRGPNTEAFF. The CDR3, as DNA: TGTGCCAGCAGCTTGGGCAGGGGGCCGAACACTGAAGCTTTCTTT.

This clonotype showed up many times. V and J are TRBV28 and TRBJ1-5; 7 bases agree with TRBD1. Germline V gene sequence: CDR1 MDHEN, CDR2 SYDVKM. V shed 1 base and J 4 bases; nucleotides not matched to a gene: 4. This CDR3 is built from 15 residues. This chain's CDR3 is CASSLYGQENQPQHF. The DNA for the CDR3 is TGTGCCAGCAGTTTATATGGACAGGAGAATCAGCCCCAGCATTTT.

V and J are TRBV28 and TRBJ2-7; the match to TRBD2 covers 8 bases. Germline V gene sequence: CDR1 MDHEN, CDR2 SYDVKM. J lost 3 bases, V lost 4 bases, and 5 bases had no gene match. This CDR3 is 14 amino acids long. The DNA for the CDR3 is TGTGCCAGCAGTTCACCAGCGGGAGTCTACGAGCAGTACTTC. As protein: CASSSPAGVYEQYF. The variable domain in full, completed from reference TRBV28 and TRBJ2-7, reads DVKVTQSSRYLVKRTGEKVFLECVQDMDHENMFWYRQDPGLGLRLIYFSYDVKMKEKGDIPEGYSVSREKKERFSLILESASTNQTSMYLCASSSPAGVYEQYFGPGTRLTVT.

The chain carries TRBV9 and TRBJ2-2; 8 positions agree with TRBD2. Per the germline V gene, CDR1 is SGDLS and CDR2 is YYNGEE. J gave up 5 bases and V 0 bases, and 12 bases lay outside the gene matches. CDR3 length: 18 residues. The CDR3 nucleotides are TGTGCCAGCAGCGTAGATGCGTCGGGAGGGGCAAGGACCGGGGAGCTGTTTTTT. This gives the protein CASSVDASGGARTGELFF.

This clonotype was counted many times. The chain joins TRBV5-1 to TRBJ2-7; D may be TRBD1 (5 bases). This CDR3 is 14 amino acids long. Trimming shortened V by 0 bases and J by 2 bases, and 9 bases separated the two germline ends. Germline CDR1 and CDR2: SGHRS and YFSETQ. CDR3: CASSLGQGAYEQYF. Here the CDR3 DNA reads TGCGCCAGCAGCTTGGGGCAGGGCGCCTACGAGCAGTACTTC.

This clonotype has at least ten counts. The gene calls are TRBV7-2 and TRBJ2-7, with TRBD2 matching over 7 bases. The CDR3 totals 15 residues. J was trimmed by 3 bases and V by 0 bases; bases with no gene match: 5. CDR1 is SGHTA, CDR2 FQGNSA, per germline. DNA of the CDR3: TGTGCCAGCAGCTTAGCCAAGCGGGGATTCTACGAGCAGTACTTC. As protein: CASSLAKRGFYEQYF.

This clonotype was found many times. In DNA form, the CDR3 reads TGTGCCAGCAGCTCCACTATGGCTAAATTAGCTCGCTCCTACAATGAGCAGTTCTTC. This sequence encodes CASSSTMAKLARSYNEQFF. This chain joins TRBV7-9 and TRBJ2-1; D not certain. CDR1 is SEHNR, CDR2 FQNEAQ, per germline (reference sequence). V lost 4 bases and J 0 bases, leaving 22 bases between the germline ends. The CDR3 spans 19 residues.

This clonotype came up many times. The chain carries TRBV4-3 and TRBJ2-2; TRBD2 matches 11 bases. Germline-derived CDR1 and CDR2 are LGHNA and YSLEER. CDR3 size: 18 residues. Trimming at V came to 3 bases and at J to 7 bases, leaving 13 bases not matched to a gene. This CDR3 is CASSHLLAGVGMIGELFF. CDR3 in DNA: TGCGCCAGCAGCCATCTACTAGCGGGAGTCGGGATGATCGGGGAGCTGTTTTTT.

This clonotype was seen repeatedly, ten times or more. The rearrangement joins TRBV6-6 to TRBJ2-6; D could derive from TRBD1 or TRBD2 (5 bases each). CDR1 MNHNY and CDR2 SVGAGI come from the germline V gene (reference sequence). The CDR3 is 18 amino acids. V was trimmed by 0 bases and J by 0 bases, leaving 12 bases between them. The CDR3: CASSYSRDGLSGANVLTF. CDR3 coding DNA: TGTGCCAGCAGTTACTCCCGGGACGGCCTCTCTGGGGCCAACGTCCTGACTTTC.